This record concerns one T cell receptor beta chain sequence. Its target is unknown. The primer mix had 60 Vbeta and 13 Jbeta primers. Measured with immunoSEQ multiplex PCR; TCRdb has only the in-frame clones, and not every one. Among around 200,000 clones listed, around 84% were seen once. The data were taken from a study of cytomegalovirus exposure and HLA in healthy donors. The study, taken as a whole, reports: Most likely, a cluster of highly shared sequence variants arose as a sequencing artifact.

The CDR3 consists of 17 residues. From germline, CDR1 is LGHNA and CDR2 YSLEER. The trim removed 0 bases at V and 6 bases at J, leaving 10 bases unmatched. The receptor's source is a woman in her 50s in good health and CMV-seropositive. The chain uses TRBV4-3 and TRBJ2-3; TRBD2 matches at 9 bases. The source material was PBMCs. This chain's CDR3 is CASSQDRAGGVIDTQYF. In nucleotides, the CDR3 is TGCGCCAGCAGCCAAGATCGAGCGGGGGGCGTCATCGATACGCAGTATTTT.